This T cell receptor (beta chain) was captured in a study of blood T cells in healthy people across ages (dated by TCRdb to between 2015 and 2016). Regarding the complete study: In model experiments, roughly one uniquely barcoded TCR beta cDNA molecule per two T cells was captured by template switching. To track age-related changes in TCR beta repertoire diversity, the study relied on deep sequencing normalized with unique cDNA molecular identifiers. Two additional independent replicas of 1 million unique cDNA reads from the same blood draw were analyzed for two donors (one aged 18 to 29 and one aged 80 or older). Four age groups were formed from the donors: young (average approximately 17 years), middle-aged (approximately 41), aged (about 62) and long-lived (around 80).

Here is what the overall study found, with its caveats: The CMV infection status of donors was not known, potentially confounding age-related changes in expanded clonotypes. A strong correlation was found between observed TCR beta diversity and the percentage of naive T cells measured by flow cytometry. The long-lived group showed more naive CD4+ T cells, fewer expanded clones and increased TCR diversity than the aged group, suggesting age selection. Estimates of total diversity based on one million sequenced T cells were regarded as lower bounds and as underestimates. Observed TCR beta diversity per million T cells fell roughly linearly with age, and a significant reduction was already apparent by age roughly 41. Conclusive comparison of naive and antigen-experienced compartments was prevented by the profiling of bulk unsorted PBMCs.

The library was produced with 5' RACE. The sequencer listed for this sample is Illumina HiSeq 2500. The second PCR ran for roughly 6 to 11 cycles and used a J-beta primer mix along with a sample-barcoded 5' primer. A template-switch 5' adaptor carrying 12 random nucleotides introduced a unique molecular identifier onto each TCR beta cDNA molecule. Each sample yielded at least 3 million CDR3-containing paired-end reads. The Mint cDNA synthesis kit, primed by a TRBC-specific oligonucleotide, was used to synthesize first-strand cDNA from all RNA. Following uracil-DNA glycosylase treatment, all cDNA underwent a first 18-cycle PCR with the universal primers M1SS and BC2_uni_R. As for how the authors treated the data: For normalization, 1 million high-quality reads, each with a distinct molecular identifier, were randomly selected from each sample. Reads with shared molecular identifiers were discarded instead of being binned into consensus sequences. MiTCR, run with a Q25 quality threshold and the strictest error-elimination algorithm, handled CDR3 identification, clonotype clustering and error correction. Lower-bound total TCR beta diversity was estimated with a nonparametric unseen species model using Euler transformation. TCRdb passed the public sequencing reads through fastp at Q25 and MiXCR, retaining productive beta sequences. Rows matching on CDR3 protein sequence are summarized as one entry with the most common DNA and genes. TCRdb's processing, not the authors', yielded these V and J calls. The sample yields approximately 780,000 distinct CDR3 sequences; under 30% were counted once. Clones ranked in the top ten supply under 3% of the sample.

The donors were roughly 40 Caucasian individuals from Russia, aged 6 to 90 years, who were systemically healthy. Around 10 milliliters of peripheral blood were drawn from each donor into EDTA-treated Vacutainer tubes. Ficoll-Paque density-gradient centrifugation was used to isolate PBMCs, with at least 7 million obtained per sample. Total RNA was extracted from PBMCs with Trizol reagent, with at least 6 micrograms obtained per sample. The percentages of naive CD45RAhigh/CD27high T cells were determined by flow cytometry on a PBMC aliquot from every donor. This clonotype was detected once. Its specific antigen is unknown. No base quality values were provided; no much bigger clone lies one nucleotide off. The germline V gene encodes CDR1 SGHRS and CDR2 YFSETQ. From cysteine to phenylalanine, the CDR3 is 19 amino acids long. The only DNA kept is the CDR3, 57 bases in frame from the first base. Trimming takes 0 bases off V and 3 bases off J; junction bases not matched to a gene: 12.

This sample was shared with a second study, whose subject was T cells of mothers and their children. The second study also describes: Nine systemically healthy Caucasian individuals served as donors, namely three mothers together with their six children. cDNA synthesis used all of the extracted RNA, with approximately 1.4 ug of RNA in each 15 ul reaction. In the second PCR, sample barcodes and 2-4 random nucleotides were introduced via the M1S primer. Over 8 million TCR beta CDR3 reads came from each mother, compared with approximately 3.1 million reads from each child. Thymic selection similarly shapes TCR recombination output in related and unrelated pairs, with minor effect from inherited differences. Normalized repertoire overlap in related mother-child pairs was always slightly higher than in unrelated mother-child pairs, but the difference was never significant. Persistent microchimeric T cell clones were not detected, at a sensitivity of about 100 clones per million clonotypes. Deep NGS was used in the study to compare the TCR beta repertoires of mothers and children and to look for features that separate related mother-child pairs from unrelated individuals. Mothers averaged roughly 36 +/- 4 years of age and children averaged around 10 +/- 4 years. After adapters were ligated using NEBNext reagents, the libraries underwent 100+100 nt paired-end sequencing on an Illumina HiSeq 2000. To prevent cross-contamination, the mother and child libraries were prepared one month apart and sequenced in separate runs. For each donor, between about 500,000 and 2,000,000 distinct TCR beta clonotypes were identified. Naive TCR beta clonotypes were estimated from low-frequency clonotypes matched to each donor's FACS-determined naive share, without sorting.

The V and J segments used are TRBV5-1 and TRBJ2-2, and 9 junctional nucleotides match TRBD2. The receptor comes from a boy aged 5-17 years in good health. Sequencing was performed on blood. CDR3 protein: CASSLAGNTAGGDTGELFF. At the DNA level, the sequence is TGCGCCAGCAGCTTGGCAGGGAACACAGCGGGGGGCGACACCGGGGAGCTGTTTTTT.